The rows below give T cell receptor beta chains drawn from one sample of a study of human T cells and chemical hapten exposure. TCRdb independently ran MiXCR on the RACE reads; one entry per CDR3 protein. The sample lists roughly 180,000 distinct CDR3 sequences, 13% to 15% seen once, with 1.7% in the top ten. The source was whole blood, collected in connection with sensitization to the hapten diphenylcyclopropenone (DPC). The receptors derive from a woman aged 30 to 39 with alopecia areata. Some clones in this sample may be carry-over from other donors' samples. CDR3s include the opening cysteine and the closing phenylalanine or tryptophan. A D gene is named only where the DNA matches it firmly. Size values are once, few and many counts, or a class for expanded clones, and some rows have none.

J: TRBJ2-2; V: TRBV10-3; D: NA; size: few; CDR3: CAISDRGEAGELFF; DNA: TGTGCCATCAGTGACAGGGGAGAGGCCGGGGAGCTGTTTTTT
J: TRBJ2-1; V: TRBV5-1; D: TRBD2; size: NA; CDR3: CASSSQLAGGLNEQFF; DNA: TGCGCCAGCAGCTCGCAACTAGCGGGAGGTCTCAATGAGCAGTTCTTC
J: TRBJ1-1; V: TRBV12-3/TRBV12-4; D: NA; size: few; CDR3: CASALLRGKTEAFF; DNA: TGTGCCAGCGCTTTACTCAGGGGTAAGACTGAAGCTTTCTTT
J: TRBJ1-1; V: TRBV6-6; D: NA; size: many; CDR3: CASGTSELGSPEAFF; DNA: TGTGCCAGCGGTACAAGCGAGCTGGGATCCCCTGAAGCTTTCTTT
J: TRBJ1-2; V: TRBV5-5; D: TRBD1; size: NA; CDR3: CASSNAAFGTGVYGYTF; DNA: TGTGCCAGCAGCAACGCCGCGTTTGGGACAGGAGTCTATGGCTACACCTTC
J: TRBJ2-7; V: TRBV28; D: TRBD1; size: NA; CDR3: CASIPTGQGGGYEQYF; DNA: TGTGCCAGCATTCCCACAGGACAGGGGGGAGGCTACGAGCAGTACTTC
J: TRBJ2-2; V: TRBV2; D: NA; size: NA; CDR3: CASSADGTSTGELFF; DNA: TGTGCCAGCAGCGCGGACGGAACCTCCACCGGGGAGCTGTTTTTT
J: TRBJ2-5; V: TRBV10-2; D: NA; size: many; CDR3: CASTTTIQETQYF; DNA: TGCGCCAGCACCACAACGATCCAAGAGACCCAGTACTTC
J: TRBJ2-5; V: TRBV2; D: TRBD2; size: few; CDR3: CASSDRTRGTQYF; DNA: TGTGCCAGCAGTGACCGGACTAGGGGGACCCAGTACTTC
J: TRBJ2-5; V: TRBV7-9; D: NA; size: NA; CDR3: CASSRQITQETQYF; DNA: TGTGCCAGCAGCCGACAGATAACCCAAGAGACCCAGTACTTC
J: TRBJ1-6; V: TRBV11-2; D: NA; size: few; CDR3: CASSPRYSPLHF; DNA: TGTGCCAGCAGCCCCCGATATTCACCCCTCCACTTT
J: TRBJ1-1; V: TRBV7-8; D: NA; size: many; CDR3: CASTRWKLQGGLEAFF; DNA: TGTGCCAGCACCCGTTGGAAGTTACAGGGTGGGCTTGAAGCTTTCTTT
J: TRBJ1-1; V: TRBV18; D: NA; size: few; CDR3: CASSPPHGVTEAFF; DNA: TGTGCCAGCTCACCACCACATGGGGTCACTGAAGCTTTCTTT
J: TRBJ2-6; V: TRBV29-1; D: NA; size: NA; CDR3: CSVGDPSSGANVLTF; DNA: TGCAGCGTAGGGGACCCTTCGTCTGGGGCCAACGTCCTGACTTTC
J: TRBJ1-6; V: TRBV11-2; D: NA; size: many; CDR3: CASSLVGGNSNSPLHF; DNA: TGTGCCAGCAGCTTAGTGGGAGGGAATTCTAATTCACCCCTCCACTTT
J: TRBJ2-3; V: TRBV9; D: NA; size: few; CDR3: CASSVPLGGHTTDTQYF; DNA: TGTGCCAGCAGCGTTCCTTTGGGGGGTCATACCACAGATACGCAGTATTTT
J: TRBJ2-1; V: TRBV29-1; D: NA; size: many; CDR3: CSVAGHSYNEQFF; DNA: TGCAGCGTTGCCGGACACTCCTACAATGAGCAGTTCTTC
J: TRBJ2-3; V: TRBV20-1; D: TRBD2; size: NA; CDR3: CSATTSGGPDTQYF; DNA: TGCAGTGCGACGACTAGCGGGGGCCCAGATACGCAGTATTTT
J: TRBJ1-2; V: TRBV20-1; D: TRBD1; size: NA; CDR3: CSASGRGQGDYGYTF; DNA: TGCAGTGCTAGTGGAAGAGGACAGGGGGACTATGGCTACACCTTC
J: TRBJ2-5; V: TRBV2; D: NA; size: many; CDR3: CASSRETQYF; DNA: TGTGCCAGCAGCCGAGAGACCCAGTACTTC
J: TRBJ2-7; V: TRBV12-3/TRBV12-4; D: NA; size: few; CDR3: CASSFRGSSYEQYF; DNA: TGTGCCAGCAGTTTTAGGGGAAGCTCCTACGAGCAGTACTTC
J: TRBJ2-7; V: TRBV28; D: TRBD2; size: many; CDR3: CASTSVGLAEDEQYF; DNA: TGTGCCAGCACCTCCGTCGGTCTAGCGGAAGACGAGCAGTACTTC
J: TRBJ2-1; V: TRBV3-1; D: NA; size: NA; CDR3: CASSQSIAQGKFF; DNA: TGTGCCAGCAGCCAAAGTATCGCCCAGGGGAAGTTCTTC
J: TRBJ2-1; V: TRBV19; D: TRBD1; size: few; CDR3: CASSIATGNNEQFF; DNA: TGTGCCAGTAGTATAGCGACAGGGAACAATGAGCAGTTCTTC
J: TRBJ1-5; V: TRBV10-2; D: NA; size: NA; CDR3: CASSEKQGYLSQPQHF; DNA: TGCGCCAGCAGTGAGAAACAGGGTTATCTAAGTCAGCCCCAGCATTTT
J: TRBJ1-5; V: TRBV6-2/TRBV6-3; D: TRBD1; size: NA; CDR3: CASRRDRGQPQHF; DNA: TGTGCCAGCAGACGTGACAGGGGCCAGCCCCAGCATTTT
J: TRBJ1-6; V: TRBV20-1; D: NA; size: few; CDR3: CSATRAGGNSPLHF; DNA: TGCAGTGCTACCCGTGCGGGGGGGAATTCACCCCTCCACTTT
J: TRBJ1-1; V: TRBV20-1; D: TRBD1; size: NA; CDR3: CSARTGTGETEAFF; DNA: TGCAGTGCTAGGACCGGGACAGGGGAAACTGAAGCTTTCTTT
J: TRBJ1-2; V: TRBV11-1; D: TRBD1; size: NA; CDR3: CAGWTTGGSYGYTF; DNA: TGTGCCGGTTGGACCACAGGGGGATCCTATGGCTACACCTTC
J: TRBJ2-2; V: TRBV7-9; D: TRBD2; size: NA; CDR3: CAYYSTTREVPGELFF; DNA: TGTGCCTATTACTCAACCACCCGGGAGGTTCCCGGGGAGCTGTTTTTT
J: TRBJ2-2; V: TRBV6-2/TRBV6-3; D: TRBD1; size: many; CDR3: CASRGQGNTGELFF; DNA: TGTGCCAGCAGAGGACAGGGGAACACCGGGGAGCTGTTTTTT
J: TRBJ2-1; V: TRBV29-1; D: NA; size: NA; CDR3: CSVGSASSYNEQFF; DNA: TGCAGCGTTGGTTCTGCGAGCTCCTACAATGAGCAGTTCTTC
J: TRBJ2-5; V: TRBV10-3; D: TRBD1; size: NA; CDR3: CAIRLTGEETQYF; DNA: TGTGCCATCAGATTGACAGGGGAAGAGACCCAGTACTTC
J: TRBJ1-3; V: TRBV20-1; D: TRBD1; size: few; CDR3: CSARPGQGPGNTIYF; DNA: TGCAGTGCTAGACCGGGACAGGGGCCTGGAAACACCATATATTTT
J: TRBJ2-7; V: TRBV28; D: NA; size: few; CDR3: CASSELFTGLGYEQYF; DNA: TGTGCCAGCAGCGAACTGTTTACAGGGCTCGGATACGAGCAGTACTTC
J: TRBJ1-2; V: TRBV21-1; D: NA; size: many; CDR3: CASSKYWVNYGYTF; DNA: TGTGCCAGCAGCAAATATTGGGTTAACTATGGCTACACCTTC
J: TRBJ1-1; V: TRBV5-4; D: TRBD1; size: few; CDR3: CASSLGGYRGLTEAFF; DNA: TGTGCCAGCAGCTTGGGGGGATACAGGGGGCTGACTGAAGCTTTCTTT
J: TRBJ2-7; V: TRBV11-2; D: NA; size: NA; CDR3: CASRGPVGAWEQYF; DNA: TGTGCCAGCAGGGGACCGGTCGGGGCCTGGGAGCAGTACTTC
J: TRBJ2-1; V: TRBV2; D: NA; size: NA; CDR3: CASSLTESSYNEQFF; DNA: TGTGCCAGCAGTTTGACCGAGAGCTCCTACAATGAGCAGTTCTTC
J: TRBJ2-7; V: TRBV7-6; D: TRBD1; size: NA; CDR3: CASSLSLGQGTYEQYF; DNA: TGTGCCAGCAGCTTATCCCTAGGACAGGGAACCTACGAGCAGTACTTC
J: TRBJ1-5; V: TRBV12-3/TRBV12-4; D: NA; size: few; CDR3: CASSSPGGRNQPQHF; DNA: TGTGCCAGCAGTTCCCCTGGGGGGCGGAATCAGCCCCAGCATTTT
J: TRBJ1-1; V: TRBV18; D: NA; size: few; CDR3: CASSEVQRPGTEAFF; DNA: TGTGCCAGCTCAGAAGTTCAGAGGCCCGGGACTGAAGCTTTCTTT
J: TRBJ1-1; V: TRBV27; D: NA; size: NA; CDR3: CASSPTSTGTSEAFF; DNA: TGTGCCAGCAGTCCGACCTCCACCGGGACATCTGAAGCTTTCTTT
J: TRBJ1-4; V: TRBV7-2; D: NA; size: few; CDR3: CASSLRRGPNEKLFF; DNA: TGTGCCAGCAGCCTTCGACGGGGCCCGAATGAAAAACTGTTTTTT
J: TRBJ2-7; V: TRBV12-3/TRBV12-4; D: NA; size: NA; CDR3: CASSRPGYEQYF; DNA: TGTGCCAGCAGCCGCCCCGGGTACGAGCAGTACTTC
J: TRBJ2-2; V: TRBV9; D: TRBD1; size: few; CDR3: CASSVMTGTAGELFF; DNA: TGTGCCAGCAGCGTTATGACAGGGACGGCCGGGGAGCTGTTTTTT
J: TRBJ2-2; V: TRBV6-1; D: TRBD1; size: NA; CDR3: CASSRDSTGELFF; DNA: TGTGCCAGCAGTAGGGACAGCACCGGGGAGCTGTTTTTT